The 8 T cell receptor beta chains in this list originate from one sample, sequenced in a study of T cells in Graves' hyperthyroidism and ophthalmopathy. Amplified regions were TCR beta CDR3 sequences from RNA transcripts. During a first-round RT-PCR of the TCR CDR3, the HTBI primer set was used. TCRdb passed the multiplex PCR reads through MiXCR, listing each CDR3 protein once. The table shows 40,000 to 65,000 distinct CDR3 sequences, with under 50% occurring only once. Specimen: blood. The receptor source for this set is a woman in her fifties or sixties with Graves' ophthalmopathy.

This clonotype was recorded at least ten times. This chain links TRBV5-4 with TRBJ2-5; D gene uncertain. V lost 4 bases and J lost 7, with 8 bases in between. Per the germline V gene, CDR1 is SGHNT and CDR2 is YYREEE (reference sequence). The CDR3 runs to 11 residues. The CDR3 DNA is TGTGCCAGCAGCAGTGCAGGGACCCAGTACTTC. Translating it yields CASSSAGTQYF.

This clonotype came up many times. The chain combines TRBV20-1 with TRBJ1-4; D unclear. Germline CDR1 and CDR2: DFQATT and SNEGSKA (reference sequence). The V gene lost 6 bases and the J gene lost 8 bases, with 13 bases spanning the gap. The CDR3 is 12 residues long. The CDR3 nucleotides are TGCAGTGCCCAGAGGGAAGCAGAAAAACTGTTTTTT. It specifies CSAQREAEKLFF.

This clonotype has a count of ten or more. The V gene is TRBV5-1, the J gene TRBJ2-4; TRBD1 matches at 11 bases. Per the germline V gene, CDR1 is SGHRS and CDR2 is YFSETQ. The ends lost 3 bases at V and 7 bases at J; junction bases unmatched: 6. There are 15 residues in the CDR3. CDR3 sequence reads: CASSSPGQGANIQYF. In DNA form, the CDR3 reads TGCGCCAGCAGCTCCCCCGGACAGGGGGCCAACATTCAGTACTTC.

This chain connects TRBV11-2 to TRBJ2-1; D may correspond to TRBD1 or TRBD2 (6 bases each). CDR3 size: 15 residues. V was shortened by 8 bases and J by 6 bases, with 20 bases between the two germline ends. Germline V gene data show CDR1 as SGHAT and CDR2 as FQNNGV. CDR3 in amino acids: CASGSAGGSGNEQFF. The CDR3 DNA sequence: TGTGCCAGCGGCTCAGCCGGGGGCTCGGGCAATGAGCAGTTCTTC.

The J gene is TRBJ2-5, the V gene TRBV24-1; 7 bases are shared with TRBD1. CDR3 length equals 16 residues. V lost 4 bases, J lost 1 base, and 8 bases stayed unmatched. Germline CDR1 KGHDR, CDR2 SFDVKD. Here the CDR3 reads CATSDVDRAPQETQYF. Written as DNA, the CDR3 is TGTGCCACCAGTGACGTTGACAGGGCACCCCAAGAGACCCAGTACTTC.

This chain joins TRBV7-7 and TRBJ2-2, with D perhaps TRBD1 (6 bases). The CDR3 is 13 amino acids. From germline, CDR1 is SSHAT and CDR2 FNYEAQ (reference sequence). Trimming pared 5 bases from V and 7 bases from J, leaving 11 bases between. This chain's CDR3 is CASSAQGSGELFF. DNA of the CDR3: TGTGCCAGCAGCGCACAGGGAAGCGGGGAGCTGTTTTTT. Complete variable domain (other parts from reference TRBV7-7 and TRBJ2-2): GAGVSQSPRYKVTKRGQDVTLRCDPISSHATLYWYQQALGQGPEFLTYFNYEAQPDKSGLPSDRFSAERPEGSISTLTIQRTEQRDSAMYRCASSAQGSGELFFGEGSRLTVL.

The chain couples TRBV6-6 to TRBJ1-2; TRBD1 aligns across 7 bases. This CDR3 is built from 13 residues. V shed 5 bases, J shed 8 bases, and the junction held 8 bases outside the gene matches. CDR1 is MNHNY and CDR2 is SVGAGI in the germline V gene (reference sequence). The CDR3 coding sequence is TGTGCCAGCAGTACGACAGGGATGGGAGGCTACACCTTC. It is translated as CASSTTGMGGYTF.

The chain combines TRBV12-5 with TRBJ2-5, with D tentatively TRBD1 (6 bases). Trimming removed 6 bases at V and 5 bases at J, with 13 bases between. This CDR3 has 13 amino acids. Germline V gives CDR1 LGHNT, CDR2 FRNRAP. CDR3 DNA sequence: TGTGCTAGTGGACCCGACAGGCGGGAGACCCAGTACTTC. Translating gives CASGPDRRETQYF.